The clone carrying this TCR beta chain was detected ten times or more. These data originate in a study of T-cell reconstitution after alpha-beta-depleted transplantation in children. Preparation of the TCRbeta library involved a method that used unique molecular identifiers. TCRdb used MiXCR to reprocess the PCR reads, holding one entry per CDR3 protein. Counted here are around 71,000 distinct CDR3 sequences, approximately 7.4% occurring once; the ten biggest clones make up approximately 2.3%. V dropped 7 bases and J dropped 0 bases, with 9 bases sitting between them. The germline V gene encodes CDR1 MGHDK and CDR2 SYGVNS. The CDR3 covers 13 residues.

The starting material was PBMCs from the stem cell graft donor, obtained from the stem cell graft. The chain links TRBV25-1 to TRBJ1-1; perhaps TRBD1 as D (5 bases). The receptor comes from a human donor who donated a stem cell graft to a child with acute lymphoblastic leukemia. In nucleotides, the CDR3 is TGTGCCAGCACTCCCAGGGTGAACACTGAAGCTTTCTTT. Its protein product is CASTPRVNTEAFF.